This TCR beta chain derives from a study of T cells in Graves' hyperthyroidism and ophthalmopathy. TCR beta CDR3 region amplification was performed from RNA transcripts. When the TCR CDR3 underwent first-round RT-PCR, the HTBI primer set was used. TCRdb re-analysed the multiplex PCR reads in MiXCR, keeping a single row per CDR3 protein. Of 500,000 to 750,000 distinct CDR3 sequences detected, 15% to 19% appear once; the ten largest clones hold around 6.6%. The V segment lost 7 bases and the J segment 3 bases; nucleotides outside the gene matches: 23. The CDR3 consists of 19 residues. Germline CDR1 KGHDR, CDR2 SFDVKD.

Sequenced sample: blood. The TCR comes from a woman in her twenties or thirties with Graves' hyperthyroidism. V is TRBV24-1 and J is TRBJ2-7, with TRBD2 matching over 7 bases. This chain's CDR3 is CATSVGSSQRASGYYEQYF. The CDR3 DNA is TGTGCCACCAGCGTAGGAAGTTCTCAGAGGGCTAGCGGATACTACGAGCAGTACTTC.